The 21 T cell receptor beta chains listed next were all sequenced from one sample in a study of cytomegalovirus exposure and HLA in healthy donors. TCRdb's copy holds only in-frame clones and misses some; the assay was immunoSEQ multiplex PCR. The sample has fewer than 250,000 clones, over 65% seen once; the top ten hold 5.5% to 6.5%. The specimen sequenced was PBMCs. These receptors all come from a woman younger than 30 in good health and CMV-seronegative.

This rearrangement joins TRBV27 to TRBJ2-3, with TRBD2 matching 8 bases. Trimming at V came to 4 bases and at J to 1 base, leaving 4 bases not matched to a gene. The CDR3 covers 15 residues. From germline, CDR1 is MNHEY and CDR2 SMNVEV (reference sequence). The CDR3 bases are TGTGCCAGCAGTTCCCCGGGGGGGGGCACAGATACGCAGTATTTT. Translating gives CASSSPGGGTDTQYF.

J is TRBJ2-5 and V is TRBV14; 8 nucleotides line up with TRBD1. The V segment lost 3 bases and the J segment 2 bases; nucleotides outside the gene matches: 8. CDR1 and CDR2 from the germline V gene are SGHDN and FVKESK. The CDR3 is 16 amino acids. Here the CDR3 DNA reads TGTGCCAGCAGCCACCTAGGACAGGGCTTGCAAGAGACCCAGTACTTC. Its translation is CASSHLGQGLQETQYF.

This CDR3 is CASIPLAGDDYEQYF. CDR3 sequence (DNA): TGTGCCAGCATTCCTCTAGCGGGGGATGACTACGAGCAGTACTTC. The chain employs TRBV6-1 and TRBJ2-7; 10 nucleotides agree with TRBD2. V lost 7 bases and J lost 3; bases outside the gene matches: 9. CDR3 size: 15 residues. Germline lookup yields CDR1 MNHNS and CDR2 SASEGT.

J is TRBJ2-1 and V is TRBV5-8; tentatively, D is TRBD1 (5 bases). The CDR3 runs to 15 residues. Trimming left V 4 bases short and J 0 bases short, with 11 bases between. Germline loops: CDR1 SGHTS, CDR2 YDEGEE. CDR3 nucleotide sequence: TGTGCCAGCAGCCCCAGGGCTAGCTCCTACAATGAGCAGTTCTTC. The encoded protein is CASSPRASSYNEQFF. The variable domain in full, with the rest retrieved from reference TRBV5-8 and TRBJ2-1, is EAGVTQSPTHLIKTRGQQATLRCSPISGHTSVYWYQQALGLGLQFLLWYDEGEERNRGNFPPRFSGRQFPNYSSELNVNALELEDSALYLCASSPRASSYNEQFFGPGTRLTVL.

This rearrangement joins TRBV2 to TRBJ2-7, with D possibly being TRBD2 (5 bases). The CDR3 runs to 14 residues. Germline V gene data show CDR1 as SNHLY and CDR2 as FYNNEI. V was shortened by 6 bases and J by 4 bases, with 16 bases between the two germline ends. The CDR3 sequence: CASRDSTRFYEQYF. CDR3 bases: TGTGCCAGCAGGGATAGTACTAGATTTTACGAGCAGTACTTC.

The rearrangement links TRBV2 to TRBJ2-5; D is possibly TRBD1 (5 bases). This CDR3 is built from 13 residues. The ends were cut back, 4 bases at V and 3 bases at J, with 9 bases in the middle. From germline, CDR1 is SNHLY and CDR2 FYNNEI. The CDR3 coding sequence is TGTGCCAGCAGTGGGGCAGGGAAAGAGACCCAGTACTTC. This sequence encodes CASSGAGKETQYF.

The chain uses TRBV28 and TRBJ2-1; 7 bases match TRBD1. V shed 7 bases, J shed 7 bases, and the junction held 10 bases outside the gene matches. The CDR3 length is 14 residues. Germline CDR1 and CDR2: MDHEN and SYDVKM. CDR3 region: CASNILPTGNEQFF. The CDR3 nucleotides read TGTGCCAGCAACATTTTACCGACAGGGAATGAGCAGTTCTTC.

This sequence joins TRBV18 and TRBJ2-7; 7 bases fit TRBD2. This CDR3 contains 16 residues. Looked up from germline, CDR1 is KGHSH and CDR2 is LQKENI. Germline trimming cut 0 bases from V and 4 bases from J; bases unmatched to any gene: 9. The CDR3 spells CASSPPRGEGDYEQYF. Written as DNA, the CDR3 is TGTGCCAGCTCACCACCTCGGGGGGAGGGAGATTACGAGCAGTACTTC.

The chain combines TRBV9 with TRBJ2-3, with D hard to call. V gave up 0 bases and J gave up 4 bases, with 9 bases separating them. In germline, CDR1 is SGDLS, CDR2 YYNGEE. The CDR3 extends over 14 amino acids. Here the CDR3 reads CASSVDLGPDTQYF. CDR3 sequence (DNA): TGTGCCAGCAGCGTAGACTTAGGTCCAGATACGCAGTATTTT.

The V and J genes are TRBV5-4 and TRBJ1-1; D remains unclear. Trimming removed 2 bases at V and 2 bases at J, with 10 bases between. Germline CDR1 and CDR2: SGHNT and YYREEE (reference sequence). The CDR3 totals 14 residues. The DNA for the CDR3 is TGTGCCAGCAGCTTTAGTGGAACTAACACTGAAGCTTTCTTT. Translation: CASSFSGTNTEAFF.

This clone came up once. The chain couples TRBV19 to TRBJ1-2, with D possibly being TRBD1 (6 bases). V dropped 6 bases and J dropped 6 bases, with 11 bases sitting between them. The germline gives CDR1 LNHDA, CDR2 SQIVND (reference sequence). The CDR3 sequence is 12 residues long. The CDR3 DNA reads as TGTGCCAGTAGAGACGGGGGCAATGGCTACACCTTC. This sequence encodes CASRDGGNGYTF. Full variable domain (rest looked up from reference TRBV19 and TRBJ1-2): DGGITQSPKYLFRKEGQNVTLSCEQNLNHDAMYWYRQDPGQGLRLIYYSQIVNDFQKGDIAEGYSVSREKKESFPLTVTSAQKNPTAFYLCASRDGGNGYTFGSGTRLTVV.

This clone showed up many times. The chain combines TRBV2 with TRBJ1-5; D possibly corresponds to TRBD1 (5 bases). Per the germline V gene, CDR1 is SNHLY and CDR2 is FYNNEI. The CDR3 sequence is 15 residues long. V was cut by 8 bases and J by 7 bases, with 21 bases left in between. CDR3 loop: CASHGEPQGRQPQHF. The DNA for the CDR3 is TGTGCCAGCCACGGCGAACCTCAGGGCCGGCAGCCCCAGCATTTT.

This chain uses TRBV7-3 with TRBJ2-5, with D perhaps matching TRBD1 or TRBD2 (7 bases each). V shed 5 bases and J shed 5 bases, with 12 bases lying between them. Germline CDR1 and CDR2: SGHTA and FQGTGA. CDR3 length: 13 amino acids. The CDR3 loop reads CASSPGGGETQYF. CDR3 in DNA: TGTGCCAGCAGCCCAGGGGGAGGGGAGACCCAGTACTTC.

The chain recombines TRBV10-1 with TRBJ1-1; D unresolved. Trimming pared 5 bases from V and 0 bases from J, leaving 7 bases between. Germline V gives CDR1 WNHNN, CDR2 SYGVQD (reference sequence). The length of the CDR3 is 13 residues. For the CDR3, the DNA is TGCGCCAGCAGTTCAGACTTGAACACTGAAGCTTTCTTT. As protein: CASSSDLNTEAFF.

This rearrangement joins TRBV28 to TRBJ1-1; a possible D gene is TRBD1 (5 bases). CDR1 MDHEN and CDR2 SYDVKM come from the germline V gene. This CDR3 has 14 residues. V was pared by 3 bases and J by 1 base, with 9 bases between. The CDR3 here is CASSLGGTNTEAFF. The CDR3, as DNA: TGTGCCAGCAGTTTGGGGGGGACGAACACTGAAGCTTTCTTT.

The CDR3 DNA is TGTGCCAGCAGTTACTCGGATACTTTGAAGACCCAGTACTTC. Protein sequence: CASSYSDTLKTQYF. The chain is built from TRBV6-5 and TRBJ2-5, with D hard to call. CDR1 is MNHEY, CDR2 SVGAGI, per germline. CDR3 length equals 14 residues. Trimming pared 0 bases from V and 6 bases from J, leaving 11 bases between.

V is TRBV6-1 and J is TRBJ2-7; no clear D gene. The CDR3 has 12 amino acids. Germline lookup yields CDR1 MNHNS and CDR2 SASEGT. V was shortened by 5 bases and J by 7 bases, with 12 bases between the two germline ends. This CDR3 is CASSTPGWEQYF. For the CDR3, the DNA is TGTGCCAGCAGTACGCCCGGCTGGGAGCAGTACTTC.

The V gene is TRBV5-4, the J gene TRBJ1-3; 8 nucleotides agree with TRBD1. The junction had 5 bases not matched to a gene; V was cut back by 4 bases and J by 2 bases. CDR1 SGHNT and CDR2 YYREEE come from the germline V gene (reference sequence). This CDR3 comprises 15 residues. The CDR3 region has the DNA TGTGCCAGCAGCCCTACAGGGGGAGCTGGAAACACCATATATTTT. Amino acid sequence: CASSPTGGAGNTIYF.

Here the CDR3 DNA reads TGTGCCTGGAACAAACCGGGACTAGCGGGAGTTAGGCCCTACGAGCAGTACTTC. Residues: CAWNKPGLAGVRPYEQYF. The chain carries TRBV30 and TRBJ2-7; 14 nucleotides line up with TRBD2. CDR1 and CDR2 (germline): GTSNPN, SVGIG (reference sequence). Unmatched junction bases numbered 13, after V lost 4 bases and J lost 2 bases. The CDR3 loop spans 18 amino acids.

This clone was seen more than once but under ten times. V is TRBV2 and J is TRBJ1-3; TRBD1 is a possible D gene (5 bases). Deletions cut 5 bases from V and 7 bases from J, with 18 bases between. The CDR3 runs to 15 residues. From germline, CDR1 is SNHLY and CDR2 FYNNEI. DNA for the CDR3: TGTGCCAGCAGTCCCAGTGAGGGGCTTAGCAACACCATATATTTT. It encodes CASSPSEGLSNTIYF.

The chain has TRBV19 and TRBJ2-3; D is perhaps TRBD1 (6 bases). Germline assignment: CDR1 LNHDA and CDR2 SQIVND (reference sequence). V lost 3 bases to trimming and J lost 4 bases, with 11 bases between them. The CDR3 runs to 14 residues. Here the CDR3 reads CASSISGDADTQYF. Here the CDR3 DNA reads TGTGCCAGTAGTATCTCAGGGGACGCAGATACGCAGTATTTT.